The next 18 T cell receptor beta chains were all read from a single sample in a study of T cell changes during pregnancy in multiple sclerosis. Method: immunoSEQ multiplex PCR; TCRdb's copy keeps in-frame clones and lacks some. The sample contains approximately 80,000 clones, roughly 93% of which appear only once. Material: peripheral blood, obtained in the second trimester of pregnancy. All receptors derive from a female donor in good health, enrolled as a control in a pregnancy study.

This rearrangement joins TRBV7-9 to TRBJ1-2, with a weak D call TRBD1 (6 bases). V was cut by 1 base and J by 7 bases, with 16 bases left in between. The germline V gene encodes CDR1 SEHNR and CDR2 FQNEAQ (reference sequence). The CDR3 loop spans 15 amino acids. The CDR3 DNA is TGTGCCAGCAGCTTAGAGGGCAGGGGCGGTAGTGGCTACACCTTC. Protein: CASSLEGRGGSGYTF. Complete variable domain (other parts from reference TRBV7-9 and TRBJ1-2): DTGVSQNPRHKITKRGQNVTFRCDPISEHNRLYWYRQTLGQGPEFLTYFQNEAQLEKSRLLSDRFSAERPKGSFSTLEIQRTEQGDSAMYLCASSLEGRGGSGYTFGSGTRLTVV.

V and J are TRBV5-1 and TRBJ1-1; 10 bases agree with TRBD1. The CDR3 loop spans 16 amino acids. Germline V gene sequence: CDR1 SGHRS, CDR2 YFSETQ. V lost 4 bases, J lost 2 bases, and 8 bases stayed unmatched. The CDR3 DNA reads TGCGCCAGCAGCCCGATGGGACAGGGGTATAACACTGAAGCTTTCTTT. Translating gives CASSPMGQGYNTEAFF.

CDR3 nucleotide sequence: TGTGCCTGGACACCTGCCGCGGGCACTGAAGCTTTCTTT. It encodes CAWTPAAGTEAFF. V is TRBV30 and J is TRBJ1-1; no reliable D call. V lost 4 bases to trimming and J lost 4 bases, with 13 bases between them. The germline V gene encodes CDR1 GTSNPN and CDR2 SVGIG (reference sequence). The CDR3 totals 13 residues.

The chain uses TRBV6-5 and TRBJ2-1; weak D call: TRBD2 (6 bases). The CDR3 totals 15 residues. The V gene lost 7 bases and the J gene lost 6 bases, with 19 bases spanning the gap. The V gene's germline CDR1 is MNHEY and CDR2 SVGAGI. The CDR3 region has the DNA TGTGCCAGCATCTCGTTGAGTGGAGGGATCAATGAGCAGTTCTTC. The encoded protein is CASISLSGGINEQFF.

The chain employs TRBV7-9 and TRBJ2-1, with D unclear. The V end lost 5 bases, the J end lost 6 bases, and 14 bases lay between the germline ends. The CDR3 extends over 14 amino acids. Germline CDR1 reads SEHNR; CDR2 reads FQNEAQ (reference sequence). The CDR3 DNA follows: TGTGCCAGCAGCGCTGAGTATTCCCTCAATGAGCAGTTCTTC. As protein: CASSAEYSLNEQFF.

V is TRBV4-3 and J is TRBJ2-7, with a tentative D call TRBD2 (6 bases). CDR3 length: 15 residues. CDR1 and CDR2 (germline): LGHNA, YSLEER. V lost 0 bases and J 3 bases, leaving 12 bases between the germline ends. CDR3 residues: CASSQDVGGNYEQYF. CDR3 bases: TGCGCCAGCAGCCAAGATGTTGGGGGGAACTACGAGCAGTACTTC.

The genes are TRBV7-9 and TRBJ1-1; a weak D match, TRBD1 (5 bases). This CDR3 region has 13 residues. V dropped 4 bases and J dropped 1 base, with 7 bases sitting between them. Germline V lookup: CDR1 SEHNR, CDR2 FQNEAQ (reference sequence). The CDR3 sequence: CASSSTENTEAFF. CDR3 DNA: TGTGCCAGCAGCTCGACAGAGAACACTGAAGCTTTCTTT.

This chain links TRBV5-5 with TRBJ1-5; TRBD1 is a possible D gene (6 bases). The germline V gene encodes CDR1 SGHKS and CDR2 YYEKEE (reference sequence). Trimming removed 4 bases from V and 0 bases from J, with 11 bases in between. The CDR3 covers 15 residues. CDR3 DNA: TGTGCCAGCAGCGCCGGACAGAATAGCAATCAGCCCCAGCATTTT. As protein: CASSAGQNSNQPQHF.

The chain employs TRBV5-6 and TRBJ2-3; 9 bases are shared with TRBD1. CDR3 size: 12 residues. V shed 7 bases, J shed 5 bases, and the junction held 2 bases outside the gene matches. CDR1 and CDR2 (germline): SGHDT, YYEEEE. The chain's CDR3 is CASADRGDTQYF. The CDR3 DNA follows: TGTGCCAGCGCGGACAGGGGAGATACGCAGTATTTT.

This clone was found once. V gene TRBV6-5 combines with J gene TRBJ2-6, with D possibly TRBD1 on 6 matching bases. The V gene lost 6 bases and the J gene lost 13 bases, with 19 bases spanning the gap. This CDR3 is 14 amino acids long. From germline, CDR1 is MNHEY and CDR2 SVGAGI. The CDR3 loop reads CASRPTDSARVLTF. The CDR3, as DNA: TGTGCCAGCAGACCTACGGACAGCGCCCGGGTCCTGACTTTC.

CDR3 region: CASSLRTGGLYEQYF. The CDR3 nucleotides are TGTGCCAGCAGTCTTAGGACAGGGGGGTTATACGAGCAGTACTTC. The chain has TRBV27 and TRBJ2-7; 10 nucleotides line up with TRBD1. Germline values: CDR1 MNHEY, CDR2 SMNVEV (reference sequence). The J segment lost 4 bases and the V segment lost 5 bases, leaving 8 bases of the junction unmatched. This CDR3 is built from 15 residues.

The chain links TRBV29-1 to TRBJ1-2; TRBD1 matches at 9 bases. Germline CDR1 is SQVTM and CDR2 is ANQGSEA. V gave up 1 base and J gave up 0 bases; unmatched junction bases: 9. This CDR3 is 17 amino acids long. As DNA, the CDR3 is TGCAGCGTTGAAGCCCAACAGGGGGCGGGTGCTAACTATGGCTACACCTTC. It translates to CSVEAQQGAGANYGYTF.

The chain has TRBV7-2 and TRBJ2-3; the match to TRBD1 covers 7 bases. V shed 5 bases and J 2 bases; nucleotides not matched to a gene: 10. CDR3 length: 16 residues. Germline lookup yields CDR1 SGHTA and CDR2 FQGNSA. The CDR3 reads CASSPRGIQTTDTQYF. For the CDR3, the DNA is TGTGCCAGCAGCCCCAGGGGGATCCAAACCACAGATACGCAGTATTTT.

The V and J genes are TRBV27 and TRBJ2-7; 8 bases are a match to TRBD1. Germline assignment: CDR1 MNHEY and CDR2 SMNVEV (reference sequence). V shed 4 bases and J 2 bases; nucleotides not matched to a gene: 4. The CDR3 runs 14 residues. The CDR3 loop is CASSYGTGPYEQYF. The CDR3 nucleotides read TGTGCCAGCAGTTATGGGACAGGTCCCTACGAGCAGTACTTC.

The gene calls are TRBV27 and TRBJ1-2; 7 positions match TRBD1. Trimming at V came to 4 bases and at J to 5 bases, leaving 7 bases not matched to a gene. There are 14 residues in the CDR3. CDR1 MNHEY and CDR2 SMNVEV come from the germline V gene (reference sequence). The CDR3 loop reads CASSSKGTEYGYTF. The CDR3 DNA is TGTGCCAGCAGTTCAAAAGGGACAGAGTATGGCTACACCTTC.

The chain recombines TRBV7-9 with TRBJ2-7; D ambiguous. Germline CDR1 and CDR2: SEHNR and FQNEAQ (reference sequence). The CDR3 covers 13 residues. With 5 bases removed from V and 6 bases from J, the gap between germline ends came to 14 bases. For the CDR3, the DNA is TGTGCCAGCAGCCCCGAGGCACTTCTCGAGCAGTACTTC. Protein product: CASSPEALLEQYF.

V and J are TRBV19 and TRBJ1-6, with D uncertain. V shed 6 bases and J shed 10 bases, with 10 bases lying between them. Germline V gene lookup returns CDR1 LNHDA and CDR2 SQIVND (reference sequence). The CDR3 loop spans 12 amino acids. The CDR3 region has the DNA TGTGCCAGTAGGCTGGGCAGCTCACCCCTCCACTTT. Translating it yields CASRLGSSPLHF.

The rearrangement uses TRBV29-1 and TRBJ2-1, with no clear D. Trimming removed 4 bases at V and 2 bases at J, with 9 bases between. Germline V gives CDR1 SQVTM, CDR2 ANQGSEA. The CDR3 covers 13 residues. In nucleotides, the CDR3 is TGCAGCGTTGGTACTAAGACCTACAATGAGCAGTTCTTC. Its protein product is CSVGTKTYNEQFF.